These 27 T cell receptor beta chains originate from one sample sequenced in a study of T cells after yellow fever vaccination. TCRdb reprocessed the 5' RACE reads with MiXCR, giving one entry per CDR3 protein. The repertoire holds around 530,000 distinct CDR3 sequences, less than 20% seen once, with 15% to 20% in the top ten. The specimen comprised PBMCs, sampled roughly 5 days after the first yellow fever vaccination. The receptors originated from a man younger than 35 who received the YFV17D yellow fever vaccine.

The chain combines TRBV4-1 with TRBJ1-6; TRBD1 matches 7 bases. Germline CDR1 reads MGHRA; CDR2 reads YSYEKL. The CDR3 sequence is 17 residues long. Losses at the gene ends were 3 bases for V and 6 bases for J; bases not matched to a gene: 11. CDR3: CASSQVIRGPVNSPLHF. The CDR3 nucleotides are TGCGCCAGCAGCCAGGTGATTAGGGGGCCGGTTAATTCACCCCTCCACTTT.

The CDR3 spells CSARVTGAGYTEAFF. Here the CDR3 DNA reads TGCAGTGCTAGAGTTACAGGGGCGGGCTACACTGAAGCTTTCTTT. This chain links TRBV20-1 with TRBJ1-1; TRBD1 matches at 7 bases. Trimming cost V 1 base and J 3 bases; bases outside gene matches: 8. Germline V gene sequence: CDR1 DFQATT, CDR2 SNEGSKA (reference sequence). The CDR3 spans 15 residues.

This clonotype was seen a handful of times. The J gene is TRBJ2-1, the V gene TRBV5-1, with 9 bases fitting TRBD1. This CDR3 has 16 residues. Germline-derived CDR1 and CDR2 are SGHRS and YFSETQ. V shed 4 bases and J 8 bases; nucleotides not matched to a gene: 13. CDR3 protein: CASSLPTGGIGDEQFF. The CDR3 region has the DNA TGCGCCAGCAGCCTACCGACAGGGGGGATAGGCGATGAGCAGTTCTTC. Variable domain in full (rest from reference TRBV5-1 and TRBJ2-1): KAGVTQTPRYLIKTRGQQVTLSCSPISGHRSVSWYQQTPGQGLQFLFEYFSETQRNKGNFPGRFSGRQFSNSRSEMNVSTLELGDSALYLCASSLPTGGIGDEQFFGPGTRLTVL.

This clonotype was seen more than once but under ten times. The V and J genes are TRBV4-3 and TRBJ1-6; D may be TRBD1 (6 bases). CDR1 and CDR2 from the germline V gene are LGHNA and YSLEER. The CDR3 extends over 18 amino acids. V lost 2 bases and J 0 bases, leaving 14 bases between the germline ends. CDR3 in amino acids: CASSQSLGGSSYNSPLHF. In DNA form, the CDR3 reads TGCGCCAGCAGCCAAAGCCTAGGGGGGAGCTCCTATAATTCACCCCTCCACTTT.

This clonotype was counted only a few times. The V gene is TRBV7-8, the J gene TRBJ1-4; TRBD1 is a possible D gene (6 bases). V lost 5 bases, J lost 2 bases, and 15 bases lay in between. This CDR3 has 16 amino acids. Germline CDR1 SGHVS, CDR2 FQNEAQ. Here the CDR3 DNA reads TGTGCCAGCAGCGACAGGAGGGTGGCGACTAATGAAAAACTGTTTTTT. Its translation is CASSDRRVATNEKLFF.

V and J are TRBV6-2 or TRBV6-3 and TRBJ2-3; TRBD2 is a possible D gene (5 bases). The CDR3 runs to 14 residues. V was trimmed by 6 bases and J by 2 bases, leaving 12 bases between them. The V gene's germline CDR1 is MNHEY and CDR2 SVGEGT. The DNA of the CDR3 is TGTGCCAGCAGGTCGGGGAGAGACACAGATACGCAGTATTTT. It translates to CASRSGRDTDTQYF.

Details on this clonotype: Being one base from a much bigger clone, this may be a read error. The chain employs TRBV9 and TRBJ2-1; D remains unclear. The V and J ends lost 0 bases and 3 bases respectively, with 4 bases between them. Germline lookup yields CDR1 SGDLS and CDR2 YYNGEE. The CDR3 loop spans 13 amino acids. CDR3 sequence: CASSVGVYNEQFF. The CDR3 DNA sequence: TGTGCCAGCAGCGTAGGGGTCTACAATGAGCAGTTCTTC.

The chain joins TRBV4-3 to TRBJ2-2; 9 bases map to TRBD1. The CDR3 consists of 19 residues. The V segment lost 0 bases and the J segment 0 bases; nucleotides outside the gene matches: 8. Per the germline V gene, CDR1 is LGHNA and CDR2 is YSLEER. CDR3 sequence reads: CASSQDLLTGGTNTGELFF. DNA for the CDR3: TGCGCCAGCAGCCAAGATCTATTGACAGGGGGGACGAACACCGGGGAGCTGTTTTTT.

For this clonotype: A much larger clone is a single base away; this may be a read error. The V call is TRBV12-3 or TRBV12-4, the J call TRBJ2-7; D might be TRBD1 (5 bases). This CDR3 has 15 residues. V lost 3 bases, J lost 0 bases, and 12 bases lay in between. CDR3 amino acids: CASSLTLQGSYEQYF. As DNA, the CDR3 is TGTGCCAGCAGTTTGACTCTGCAGGGCTCCTACGAGCAGTACTTC.

This clonotype was recorded many times. The V and J genes are TRBV18 and TRBJ2-5, with no clear D. The V end lost 3 bases, the J end lost 5 bases, and 10 bases lay between the germline ends. The CDR3 covers 13 residues. Germline V lookup: CDR1 KGHSH, CDR2 LQKENI. The CDR3 here is CASSPRRRETQYF. CDR3 nucleotides: TGTGCCAGCTCACCCCGTCGTCGTGAGACCCAGTACTTC.

The chain uses TRBV5-5 and TRBJ2-7, with TRBD1 as a possible D gene (6 bases). Germline loops: CDR1 SGHKS, CDR2 YYEKEE (reference sequence). Trimming stripped 4 bases from V and 2 bases from J, with 16 bases between. The CDR3 has 15 residues. The CDR3 is CASSPSRGWPYEQYV. CDR3 coding DNA: TGTGCCAGCAGCCCCTCGAGGGGGTGGCCCTACGAGCAGTACGTC.

This clonotype appeared a few times. The CDR3: CASSFEANQPQHF. The CDR3 DNA is TGTGCCAGCAGTTTTGAGGCGAATCAGCCCCAGCATTTT. The V gene is TRBV12-3 or TRBV12-4, the J gene TRBJ1-5; D is uncertain. Trimming shortened V by 3 bases and J by 4 bases, and 7 bases separated the two germline ends. The CDR3 covers 13 residues.

The chain is built from TRBV7-6 and TRBJ2-1; no firm D call. The V end was cut by 5 bases, the J end by 3 bases, with 14 bases between. The germline V gene has CDR1 SGHVS and CDR2 FNYEAQ. CDR3 length: 15 amino acids. The DNA for the CDR3 is TGTGCCAGCAGCCCATTCGATGGCCTCTACAATGAGCAGTTCTTC. As protein: CASSPFDGLYNEQFF.

V gene TRBV5-1 combines with J gene TRBJ2-5; 10 positions agree with TRBD2. CDR3 length: 17 amino acids. CDR1 and CDR2 (germline): SGHRS, YFSETQ. Trimming removed 0 bases from V and 0 bases from J; junction bases left unmatched: 5. CDR3 nucleotides: TGCGCCAGCAGCTTGGCATCGCTAGCGGGGGACCAAGAGACCCAGTACTTC. Translation gives CASSLASLAGDQETQYF.

This clonotype was seen a handful of times. This sequence joins TRBV12-3 or TRBV12-4 and TRBJ1-4; no firm D call. The V end lost 7 bases, the J end lost 5 bases, and 14 bases lay between the germline ends. This CDR3 contains 14 residues. The DNA for the CDR3 is TGTGCCAGCACTTTTATTGATGGGAATGAAAAACTGTTTTTT. Protein: CASTFIDGNEKLFF.

This clonotype was counted only a few times. The chain has TRBV6-5 and TRBJ1-6, with 8 positions matching TRBD1. Germline values: CDR1 MNHEY, CDR2 SVGAGI. V was pared by 4 bases and J by 8 bases, with 1 base of the junction left unmatched. The CDR3 loop spans 13 amino acids. In nucleotides, the CDR3 is TGTGCCAGCAGTTGGACAGGGTATTCACCCCTCCACTTT. It translates to CASSWTGYSPLHF.

This clonotype was detected a few times. The genes are TRBV10-3 and TRBJ2-5; no firm D call. The CDR3 runs 11 residues. Trimming shortened V by 10 bases and J by 5 bases, and 11 bases separated the two germline ends. Germline CDR1 reads ENHRY; CDR2 reads SYGVKD. The chain's CDR3 is CATGQVETQYF. CDR3 coding DNA: TGTGCCACGGGCCAAGTCGAGACCCAGTACTTC.

The chain uses TRBV7-6 and TRBJ2-2, with 10 bases that match TRBD1. Trimming removed 5 bases from V and 7 bases from J; junction bases left unmatched: 7. The CDR3 is 15 amino acids. Germline loops: CDR1 SGHVS, CDR2 FNYEAQ. The CDR3 here is CASSAPGTGDGELFF. CDR3 DNA: TGTGCCAGCAGCGCCCCGGGGACAGGGGACGGGGAGCTGTTTTTT. Looking up the rest from reference TRBV7-6 and TRBJ2-2 gives the full variable domain: GAGVSQSPRYKVTKRGQDVALRCDPISGHVSLYWYRQALGQGPEFLTYFNYEAQQDKSGLPNDRFSAERPEGSISTLTIQRTEQRDSAMYRCASSAPGTGDGELFFGEGSRLTVL.

The chain joins TRBV4-1 to TRBJ1-3; possibly TRBD1 for D (6 bases). Germline V gene lookup returns CDR1 MGHRA and CDR2 YSYEKL. The CDR3 has 17 amino acids. The germline V and J ends were trimmed by 1 base and 1 base, with 14 bases remaining between them. DNA of the CDR3: TGCGCCAGCAGCCAAGGGGGGGCGGTTATTTCTGGAAACACCATATATTTT. This codes for CASSQGGAVISGNTIYF.

The V and J genes are TRBV11-2 and TRBJ2-7; TRBD2 matches at 12 bases. The ends lost 4 bases at V and 4 bases at J; junction bases unmatched: 2. Per the germline V gene, CDR1 is SGHAT and CDR2 is FQNNGV. The CDR3 runs to 14 residues. As DNA, the CDR3 is TGTGCCAGCAGCTCACTAGCGGGGGGATACGAGCAGTACGTC. Protein: CASSSLAGGYEQYV.

The table lists this clonotype with a few counts. The chain uses TRBV7-8 and TRBJ1-4, with D possibly TRBD1 on 5 matching bases. This CDR3 comprises 17 residues. Germline V gene lookup returns CDR1 SGHVS and CDR2 FQNEAQ. V lost 5 bases and J 2 bases, leaving 18 bases between the germline ends. The chain's CDR3 is CASSRNVGAGTNEKLFF. The CDR3 nucleotides are TGTGCCAGCAGCCGCAACGTAGGGGCAGGGACTAATGAAAAACTGTTTTTT.

The chain employs TRBV7-8 and TRBJ1-1; the D gene is possibly TRBD1 (5 bases). The V gene's germline CDR1 is SGHVS and CDR2 FQNEAQ. CDR3 length equals 15 residues. Deletions cut 5 bases from V and 1 base from J, with 14 bases between. The CDR3 coding sequence is TGTGCCAGCAGCGCGGGGGTGCGGGGGAACACTGAAGCTTTCTTT. Protein: CASSAGVRGNTEAFF.

In its sample, this clonotype was seen a few times. The chain joins TRBV4-2 to TRBJ2-7; perhaps D is TRBD1 or TRBD2 (6 bases each). V shed 8 bases and J shed 1 base, with 21 bases lying between them. This CDR3 spans 16 amino acids. Germline CDR1 and CDR2: LGHNA and YNFKEQ. The DNA of the CDR3 is TGTGCCAGCCGCCTCCAACCCGGGGGCCGATCCTACGAGCAGTACTTC. It codes for CASRLQPGGRSYEQYF.

This clonotype was seen more than once but under ten times. This chain links TRBV7-2 with TRBJ1-2, with 7 bases identical to TRBD1. The germline CDR1 and CDR2 sequences are SGHTA and FQGNSA. V trimming: 5 bases; J trimming: 4 bases; junction bases outside the gene matches: 10. This CDR3 is built from 15 residues. CDR3 DNA sequence: TGTGCCAGCAGCGCCGACAGGGCGAGGGGCTATGGCTACACCTTC. This translates into CASSADRARGYGYTF.

This clonotype was picked up a small number of times. The J gene is TRBJ1-5, the V gene TRBV7-8; tentative D call: TRBD1 (6 bases). The CDR3 has 15 amino acids. Germline CDR1 reads SGHVS; CDR2 reads FQNEAQ. V lost 5 bases and J lost 7, with 18 bases in between. CDR3 in amino acids: CASSKQGRRGQPQHF. CDR3 DNA sequence: TGTGCCAGCAGCAAACAGGGCAGGCGAGGCCAGCCCCAGCATTTT.

This clonotype was detected a few times. The chain's CDR3 is CASSSEASHEQYV. Here the CDR3 DNA reads TGTGCCAGCAGCTCAGAGGCTAGCCACGAGCAGTACGTC. The chain links TRBV7-8 to TRBJ2-7; TRBD2 is a possible D gene (5 bases). Germline CDR1 is SGHVS and CDR2 is FQNEAQ. There are 13 residues in the CDR3. V was trimmed by 4 bases and J by 5 bases, leaving 12 bases between them.

This clonotype turned up a few times. The chain carries TRBV7-2 and TRBJ1-1; D is possibly TRBD1 (6 bases). There are 12 residues in the CDR3. Deletions cut 4 bases from V and 8 bases from J, with 11 bases between. The germline V gene has CDR1 SGHTA and CDR2 FQGNSA. The CDR3 bases are TGTGCCAGCAGCTGGGGGGGGGCAGAAGCTTTCTTT. Translating gives CASSWGGAEAFF. The variable domain in full, with the rest retrieved from reference TRBV7-2 and TRBJ1-1, is GAGVSQSPSNKVTEKGKDVELRCDPISGHTALYWYRQSLGQGLEFLIYFQGNSAPDKSGLPSDRFSAERTGGSVSTLTIQRTQQEDSAVYLCASSWGGAEAFFGQGTRLTVV.